These T cell receptor beta chains were read from a single sample in a study of CD8+CD57+ T cells in acquired aplastic anemia. In TCRdb, the reads were re-called with MiXCR into one record per CDR3 protein. The sample lists about 200,000 distinct CDR3 sequences; more than 55% were seen once. The sample taken for sequencing was sorted CD4+, CD8+, or CD8+CD57+ T cells (not recorded which) from PBMCs. The receptors were sampled from a human donor with aplastic anemia. Both conserved end residues are part of each CDR3. The D gene is left open where the match is weak.

D: TRBD1
V: TRBV10-3
CDR3: CAISETGQGNSPLHF

D: .
V: TRBV12-3/TRBV12-4
CDR3: CASTLGILYEQYF

D: .
V: TRBV2
CDR3: CASSTGEDFMNTEAFF

D: .
V: TRBV20-1
CDR3: CSARGDFYEQYF

D: .
V: TRBV7-2
CDR3: CASSLGDGGPYEQYF

D: .
V: TRBV6-1
CDR3: CASSAKRGVQETQYF

D: .
V: TRBV27
CDR3: CASSSIGTHSYEQYF

D: .
V: TRBV2
CDR3: CASRPDLTRGFYEQYF

D: .
V: TRBV20-1
CDR3: CSARDVNYSSYNGQFF

D: TRBD2
V: TRBV7-8
CDR3: CASRRAGGNLVEQFF

D: .
V: TRBV9
CDR3: CACSVATLNTEAFF

D: TRBD1
V: TRBV7-9
CDR3: CASSFGQGGYF

D: TRBD1
V: TRBV9
CDR3: CASSVVGNRGFHNEQFF

D: .
V: TRBV12-3/TRBV12-4
CDR3: CASSFNRDTSEAFF

D: .
V: TRBV15
CDR3: CATSRDRGLEQYF

D: TRBD1
V: TRBV6-1
CDR3: CASQDRGVDAYGYTF

D: .
V: TRBV5-8
CDR3: CASSSPYGTSYEQYF

D: TRBD1
V: TRBV3-1
CDR3: CASSPTPGGARTDTQYF

D: TRBD2
V: TRBV2
CDR3: CASSRTSGRDEQFF

D: .
V: TRBV19
CDR3: CASSNGMVDEQFF

D: .
V: TRBV28
CDR3: CASSLSLSVTQYF

D: TRBD2
V: TRBV20-1
CDR3: CSARPGGPPEQFF

D: TRBD1
V: TRBV24-1
CDR3: CATSGETGALNEQYF

D: .
V: TRBV5-5
CDR3: CASSLVTYNEQFF

D: TRBD2
V: TRBV7-8
CDR3: CASSLALGLAGGREQYF

D: .
V: TRBV20-1
CDR3: CSAGGDRNEKLFF

D: .
V: TRBV15
CDR3: CATRRVGSRNTEAFF

D: TRBD1
V: TRBV10-3
CDR3: CAISGQGATDTQYF

D: .
V: TRBV20-1
CDR3: CSARDRPLGTEAFF

D: .
V: TRBV15
CDR3: CATSRRLGNSDTQYF

D: TRBD1
V: TRBV20-1
CDR3: CSATSGTGFAYEQYF

D: TRBD1
V: TRBV10-3
CDR3: CAITTPTGGTHEQYF

D: .
V: TRBV25-1
CDR3: CASSDASFITDTQYF

D: .
V: TRBV28
CDR3: CASRSQIRVSNQPQHF

D: .
V: TRBV7-9
CDR3: CASRTGEKLFF

D: .
V: TRBV5-1
CDR3: CASSEGIGNSPLHF

D: .
V: TRBV7-9
CDR3: CASSGRGSYEQHF

D: .
V: TRBV7-3
CDR3: CASSSRNSYEQYF

D: .
V: TRBV10-3
CDR3: CAIKELGNEAFF

D: TRBD1
V: TRBV14
CDR3: CASSPIWTGVNHEQYF

D: .
V: TRBV5-1
CDR3: CASSLGIPNEKLFF

D: .
V: TRBV11-3
CDR3: CASSLDTAGRQYF

D: .
V: TRBV24-1
CDR3: CATSRRGRETQYF

D: .
V: TRBV25-1
CDR3: CASSESRTGTKQYF

D: .
V: TRBV2
CDR3: CASSERALNTEAFF

D: .
V: TRBV10-1
CDR3: CASSESTSSGNTIYF

D: TRBD1
V: TRBV5-1
CDR3: CASSPQGASFGTQYF

D: .
V: TRBV15
CDR3: CATSQEGASTDTQYF

D: TRBD2
V: TRBV2
CDR3: CASREAGIRTDTQYF

D: .
V: TRBV2
CDR3: CASSERGWTEAFF

D: .
V: TRBV7-9
CDR3: CASSKGDSNQPQHF

D: .
V: TRBV5-1
CDR3: CASSLLAGTTTGELFF

D: TRBD2
V: TRBV2
CDR3: CASIEEISLAGPKNIQYF

D: TRBD1
V: TRBV29-1
CDR3: CSVRGLGQGNEQFF

D: .
V: TRBV7-3
CDR3: CASSLIREAFF

D: .
V: TRBV24-1
CDR3: CATSDRTGLDFNQPQHF

D: TRBD2
V: TRBV6-4
CDR3: CASSVTSGADTQYF

D: TRBD1
V: TRBV2
CDR3: CASRDRDRGRTYNEQFF

D: .
V: TRBV25-1
CDR3: CASSVINTGELFF

D: TRBD2
V: TRBV18
CDR3: CASSLAGAPQETQYF